The rows below give T cell receptor beta chains drawn from one sample of a study of cytotoxic CD8 clonotypes in ibrutinib-treated CLL. Sequenced by immunoSEQ multiplex PCR; TCRdb stores in-frame clones only, minus some. The data contain some 150,000 clones, approximately 75% of them singletons. Sequences were derived from PBMCs, sampled after 12 months of ibrutinib treatment. The receptors shown here come from a human donor with chronic lymphocytic leukemia. Each CDR3 is given with its conserved first and last residue. The D gene is left open where the match is weak. Clone size is shown for a subset of rows, as once, few, many or a class of expanded clone.

D: -; V: TRBV5-4; J: TRBJ2-5; size: -; CDR3: CASRLTSQATQYF; DNA: TGTGCCAGCAGACTCACCTCCCAGGCGACCCAGTACTTC
D: -; V: TRBV30; J: TRBJ2-3; size: -; CDR3: CAWSVQDTQYF; DNA: TGTGCCTGGAGTGTACAAGATACGCAGTATTTT
D: -; V: TRBV25-1; J: TRBJ2-5; size: -; CDR3: CASTESGARETQYF; DNA: TGTGCCAGCACCGAGTCAGGGGCAAGAGAGACCCAGTACTTC
D: -; V: TRBV4-1; J: TRBJ2-1; size: -; CDR3: CASSLLGNNEQFF; DNA: TGCGCCAGCAGCCTACTAGGTAACAATGAGCAGTTCTTC
D: -; V: TRBV6-4; J: TRBJ1-2; size: -; CDR3: CASSGGTNYGYTF; DNA: TGTGCCAGCAGCGGGGGGACTAACTATGGCTACACCTTC
D: TRBD2; V: TRBV7-6; J: TRBJ2-7; size: -; CDR3: CASSLGWTSGEKSYEQYF; DNA: TGTGCCAGCAGCTTAGGTTGGACTAGCGGAGAAAAGAGCTACGAGCAGTACTTC
D: -; V: TRBV30; J: TRBJ1-5; size: -; CDR3: CAWSVWGQPQHF; DNA: TGTGCCTGGAGTGTATGGGGTCAGCCCCAGCATTTT
D: -; V: TRBV30; J: TRBJ2-7; size: -; CDR3: CAWSVRGTGIYEQYF; DNA: TGTGCCTGGAGTGTACGTGGGACGGGGATCTACGAGCAGTACTTC
D: -; V: TRBV9; J: TRBJ2-7; size: -; CDR3: CASSVGLKQDEQYF; DNA: TGTGCCAGCAGCGTAGGACTAAAGCAGGACGAGCAGTACTTC
D: -; V: TRBV29-1; J: TRBJ1-1; size: -; CDR3: CSGREQGGTEAFF; DNA: TGCAGCGGTAGAGAGCAGGGAGGGACTGAAGCTTTCTTT
D: -; V: TRBV28; J: TRBJ1-2; size: -; CDR3: CASSENPGRTQYGYTF; DNA: TGTGCCAGCAGTGAGAACCCGGGACGCACACAATATGGCTACACCTTC
D: -; V: TRBV27; J: TRBJ1-2; size: few; CDR3: CASSWANYGYTF; DNA: TGTGCCAGCAGTTGGGCAAACTATGGCTACACCTTC
D: -; V: TRBV2; J: TRBJ2-7; size: many; CDR3: CASSGARAYEQYF; DNA: TGTGCCAGCAGTGGGGCCAGGGCCTACGAGCAGTACTTC
D: -; V: TRBV5-1; J: TRBJ2-7; size: once; CDR3: CASSIGTAVYSSYEQYF; DNA: TGCGCCAGCAGCATCGGGACGGCCGTATACAGCTCCTACGAGCAGTACTTC
D: -; V: TRBV19; J: TRBJ2-1; size: -; CDR3: CASSIIGTRNEQFF; DNA: TGTGCCAGTAGTATTATCGGGACTCGCAATGAGCAGTTCTTC
D: -; V: TRBV21-1; J: TRBJ1-1; size: -; CDR3: CASSKDPGTGDTEAFF; DNA: TGTGCCAGCAGCAAAGATCCCGGGACAGGGGACACTGAAGCTTTCTTT
D: -; V: TRBV6-1; J: TRBJ1-2; size: -; CDR3: CASSSLTAYGYTF; DNA: TGTGCCAGCAGCTCTCTGACAGCTTATGGCTACACCTTC
D: -; V: TRBV2; J: TRBJ2-1; size: -; CDR3: CASRVGSSYNEQFF; DNA: TGTGCCAGCAGGGTGGGTTCATCCTACAATGAGCAGTTCTTC
D: -; V: TRBV6-1; J: TRBJ1-6; size: -; CDR3: CASSEGGRFYNSPLHF; DNA: TGTGCCAGCAGTGAAGGGGGTAGGTTTTATAATTCACCCCTCCACTTT
D: -; V: TRBV7-8; J: TRBJ2-7; size: -; CDR3: CASSLVRGRTYEQYF; DNA: TGTGCCAGCAGCTTAGTTAGGGGTCGTACCTACGAGCAGTACTTC
D: -; V: TRBV19; J: TRBJ2-7; size: -; CDR3: CASNPPTRPDSDSYEQYF; DNA: TGTGCCAGTAATCCCCCAACCCGCCCGGACAGCGACAGCTACGAGCAGTACTTC
D: -; V: TRBV6-5; J: TRBJ1-4; size: medium-sized; CDR3: CASSSLISPEKLFF; DNA: TGTGCCAGCAGTTCCCTCATATCCCCTGAAAAACTGTTTTTT
D: TRBD1; V: TRBV18; J: TRBJ2-1; size: -; CDR3: CASSPSGQGIYEQFF; DNA: TGTGCCAGCTCACCCTCGGGACAGGGAATCTATGAGCAGTTCTTC
D: -; V: TRBV18; J: TRBJ2-7; size: -; CDR3: CASSPQGREQYF; DNA: TGTGCCAGCTCACCACAGGGTAGAGAGCAGTACTTC
D: TRBD1; V: TRBV6-5; J: TRBJ2-1; size: -; CDR3: CASSSSGTGYNEQFF; DNA: TGTGCCAGCAGTTCCTCCGGGACAGGCTACAATGAGCAGTTCTTC
D: TRBD1; V: TRBV5-5; J: TRBJ2-4; size: -; CDR3: CASRAGTGENIQYF; DNA: TGTGCCAGCAGAGCCGGGACAGGGGAAAACATTCAGTACTTC
D: -; V: TRBV18; J: TRBJ1-5; size: -; CDR3: CASSHGEGTEPQHF; DNA: TGTGCCAGCTCCCACGGGGAGGGCACGGAGCCCCAGCATTTT
D: -; V: TRBV27; J: TRBJ1-2; size: -; CDR3: CASSLSGVGYTF; DNA: TGTGCCAGCAGTCTCTCGGGGGTTGGCTACACCTTC
D: TRBD2; V: TRBV27; J: TRBJ2-7; size: -; CDR3: CASSFADNPTSGKYF; DNA: TGTGCCAGCAGTTTCGCGGACAACCCTACGAGCGGGAAGTACTTC
D: TRBD2; V: TRBV5-1; J: TRBJ2-1; size: -; CDR3: CASSPSMAGGSSYNEQFF; DNA: TGCGCCAGCAGCCCGAGTATGGCGGGGGGGAGCTCCTACAATGAGCAGTTCTTC
D: -; V: TRBV7-3; J: TRBJ1-1; size: few; CDR3: CASSQDMNTEAFF; DNA: TGTGCCAGCAGCCAAGACATGAACACTGAAGCTTTCTTT
D: -; V: TRBV5-1; J: TRBJ2-2; size: once; CDR3: CASSSRVSDTNTGELFF; DNA: TGCGCCAGCAGCTCGAGGGTATCGGATACGAACACCGGGGAGCTGTTTTTT
D: TRBD1; V: TRBV30; J: TRBJ1-1; size: -; CDR3: CARDRGNTEAFF; DNA: TGTGCCCGGGACAGGGGGAACACTGAAGCTTTCTTT
D: TRBD1; V: TRBV16; J: TRBJ1-1; size: -; CDR3: CASSPIGQVLNTEAFF; DNA: TGTGCCAGCAGCCCCATAGGACAGGTCCTGAACACTGAAGCTTTCTTT
D: TRBD1; V: TRBV5-8; J: TRBJ2-7; size: -; CDR3: CASSFGQGTYEQYF; DNA: TGTGCCAGCAGCTTCGGACAGGGAACCTACGAGCAGTACTTC
D: -; V: TRBV6-1; J: TRBJ1-1; size: -; CDR3: CASRVDLLTEAFF; DNA: TGTGCCAGCAGAGTAGATTTATTGACTGAAGCTTTCTTT
D: TRBD1; V: TRBV7-9; J: TRBJ1-1; size: few; CDR3: CASSRTGGGTEAFF; DNA: TGTGCCAGCAGCCGAACAGGGGGAGGGACTGAAGCTTTCTTT
D: TRBD2; V: TRBV4-3; J: TRBJ2-1; size: once; CDR3: CASSQIQTSGRAYEQFF; DNA: TGCGCCAGCAGCCAAATCCAGACTAGCGGGAGGGCGTATGAGCAGTTCTTC
D: -; V: TRBV5-1; J: TRBJ1-2; size: few; CDR3: CASSRDAAIRDRNYGYTF; DNA: TGCGCCAGCAGCCGCGACGCCGCCATCAGGGATAGGAACTATGGCTACACCTTC
D: -; V: TRBV28; J: TRBJ1-4; size: -; CDR3: CASSSGRRTNEKLFF; DNA: TGTGCCAGCAGTTCTGGACGGCGGACTAATGAAAAACTGTTTTTT
D: -; V: TRBV18; J: TRBJ1-2; size: once; CDR3: CASSPSFREFNYGYTF; DNA: TGTGCCAGCTCACCAAGTTTCAGGGAATTTAACTATGGCTACACCTTC
D: TRBD1; V: TRBV11-3; J: TRBJ2-5; size: few; CDR3: CASLDREETQYF; DNA: TGTGCCAGCCTCGACAGGGAGGAGACCCAGTACTTC
D: -; V: TRBV15; J: TRBJ1-2; size: few; CDR3: CATSRRSRQSYGYTF; DNA: TGTGCCACCAGCAGGAGGTCTAGGCAATCGTATGGCTACACCTTC
D: -; V: TRBV27; J: TRBJ1-5; size: -; CDR3: CASQAGGHQPQHF; DNA: TGTGCCAGTCAGGCGGGGGGACATCAGCCCCAGCATTTT
D: -; V: TRBV19; J: TRBJ1-5; size: -; CDR3: CASTPDRNSNQPQHF; DNA: TGTGCCAGTACCCCGGACAGAAATAGCAATCAGCCCCAGCATTTT
D: -; V: TRBV7-9; J: TRBJ1-2; size: -; CDR3: CASSLARQDYGYTF; DNA: TGTGCCAGCAGCTTAGCCAGACAAGACTATGGCTACACCTTC
D: -; V: TRBV5-1; J: TRBJ1-2; size: -; CDR3: CASSWETGRNYGYTF; DNA: TGCGCCAGCAGCTGGGAAACAGGGAGGAACTATGGCTACACCTTC
D: -; V: TRBV10-3; J: TRBJ2-2; size: -; CDR3: CAIRTGGRPGELFF; DNA: TGTGCCATCAGAACGGGGGGCCGCCCCGGGGAGCTGTTTTTT
D: -; V: TRBV4-1; J: TRBJ1-1; size: -; CDR3: CASSQGPTRTSPAFF; DNA: TGCGCCAGCAGCCAAGGGCCCACTAGAACGTCCCCAGCTTTCTTT
D: -; V: TRBV10-3; J: TRBJ2-7; size: -; CDR3: CAISLGQIYEQYF; DNA: TGTGCCATCAGTCTCGGACAAATCTACGAGCAGTACTTC
D: -; V: TRBV28; J: TRBJ1-2; size: -; CDR3: CASEGYYGYTF; DNA: TGTGCCAGCGAGGGTTACTATGGCTACACCTTC
D: -; V: TRBV7-2; J: TRBJ2-7; size: -; CDR3: CASSLDSFPSKQYF; DNA: TGTGCCAGCAGCTTGGACAGTTTTCCCTCAAAGCAGTACTTC
D: -; V: TRBV10-3; J: TRBJ1-2; size: -; CDR3: CAISDTANYGYTF; DNA: TGTGCCATCAGTGATACAGCTAACTATGGCTACACCTTC
D: TRBD2; V: TRBV4-1; J: TRBJ2-3; size: -; CDR3: CASSKNPSGSSTDTQYF; DNA: TGCGCCAGCAGCAAAAATCCTAGCGGGAGTAGCACAGATACGCAGTATTTT
D: -; V: TRBV11-1; J: TRBJ2-7; size: -; CDR3: CASSSLVSYEQYF; DNA: TGTGCCAGCAGCTCCCTTGTTAGCTACGAGCAGTACTTC
D: -; V: TRBV19; J: TRBJ1-2; size: -; CDR3: CASSMVEGSGYTF; DNA: TGTGCCAGTAGTATGGTGGAGGGTTCTGGCTACACCTTC
D: TRBD1; V: TRBV7-2; J: TRBJ2-1; size: -; CDR3: CASSLYRGISYNEQFF; DNA: TGTGCCAGCAGCTTATACAGGGGAATCTCCTACAATGAGCAGTTCTTC
D: -; V: TRBV7-2; J: TRBJ2-5; size: -; CDR3: CASSLMYETQYF; DNA: TGTGCCAGCAGCCTTATGTACGAGACCCAGTACTTC
D: -; V: TRBV7-8; J: TRBJ2-1; size: few; CDR3: CASSLDLASYNEQFF; DNA: TGTGCCAGCAGCTTAGATTTAGCCTCCTACAATGAGCAGTTCTTC